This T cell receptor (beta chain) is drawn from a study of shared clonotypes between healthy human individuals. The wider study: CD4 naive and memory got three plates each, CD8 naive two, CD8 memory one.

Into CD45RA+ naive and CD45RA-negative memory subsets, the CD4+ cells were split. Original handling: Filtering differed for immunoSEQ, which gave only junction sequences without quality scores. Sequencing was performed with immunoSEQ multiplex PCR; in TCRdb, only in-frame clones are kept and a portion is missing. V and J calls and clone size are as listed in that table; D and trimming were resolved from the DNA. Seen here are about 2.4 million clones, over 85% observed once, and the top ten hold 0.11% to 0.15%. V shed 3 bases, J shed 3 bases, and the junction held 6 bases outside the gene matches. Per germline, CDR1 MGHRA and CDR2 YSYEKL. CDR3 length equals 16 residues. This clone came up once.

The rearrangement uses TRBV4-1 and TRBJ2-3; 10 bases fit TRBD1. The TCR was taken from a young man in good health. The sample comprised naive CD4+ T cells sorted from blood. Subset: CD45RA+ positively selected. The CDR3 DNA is TGCGCCAGCAGCCAGGGCAGGGGACAGGGGACAGATACGCAGTATTTT. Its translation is CASSQGRGQGTDTQYF.